The T cell receptor (beta chain) under discussion was sequenced for a study of T cell repertoires in cytomegalovirus infection. For the study at large: Indications of both CMV infection and matching HLA type were provided by public TCR beta signatures.

TCRdb used MiXCR to reprocess the reads, holding one entry per CDR3 protein. The table lists about 900,000 distinct CDR3 sequences, 30% to 40% of them singletons. On this clonotype: What it binds is unknown.

The clonotype was recovered from a human donor in good health (CMV status not recorded). Some clones in this sample may be carry-over from other donors' samples. Source: cultured CD8+ T cells from PBMCs, taken from culture after CMV antigen stimulation.

In nucleotides, the CDR3 is TGTGCCAGCAGTGTGAGCAGGGTCACTGAAGCTTTCTTT. Its protein is CASSVSRVTEAFF. The rearrangement links TRBV27 to TRBJ1-1, with D possibly TRBD1 on 5 matching bases. The CDR3 is made up of 13 amino acids. Germline lookup yields CDR1 MNHEY and CDR2 SMNVEV (reference sequence). V was cut by 5 bases and J by 4 bases, with 11 bases left in between.